This T cell receptor (beta chain) appears in the sequencing data of a study of blood T cells in healthy people across ages. Alongside a J-beta primer mix, a sample-barcoded 5' primer served in a second PCR lasting about 7 to 11 cycles. Each CDR3 protein is one row after TCRdb ran MiXCR on the 5' RACE reads. The sample lists around 1,800,000 distinct CDR3 sequences, about two fifths occurring once. This clonotype showed up many times. The antigen is unknown. Study-level findings and limits: Age showed a roughly linear inverse relationship with TCR beta diversity per million T cells. Unknown donor CMV status possibly confounded expanded clonotype changes. Long-lived donors had more naive CD4+ cells and higher diversity than aged donors.

The sample was blood. This TCR was recovered from a human donor in good health.

The CDR3 bases are TGTGCCATCAGCGGGATCTTTGGAGATACGCAGTATTTT. Amino acids: CAISGIFGDTQYF. The V call is TRBV10-3, the J call TRBJ2-3; TRBD2 might be the D (5 bases). Trimming pared 6 bases from V and 5 bases from J, leaving 12 bases between. Germline CDR1 reads ENHRY; CDR2 reads SYGVKD. The CDR3 is 13 amino acids.